One sample yielded the 9 T cell receptor beta chains listed below, sequenced in a study of blood T cell repertoires in COVID-19. This table comes from immunoSEQ multiplex PCR, and its TCRdb copy is limited to in-frame clones, with some not included. The sample holds 50,000 to 70,000 clones, around nine tenths seen once. The sample comprised peripheral blood. The receptors here all came from a woman aged 70-85 years with active COVID-19.

This clone was observed a few times. CDR3 DNA sequence: TGTGCCAGCAGCTTCGGACTAGCGGGATCCTATAGCACAGATACGCAGTATTTT. It translates to CASSFGLAGSYSTDTQYF. The genes are TRBV9 and TRBJ2-3; TRBD2 aligns across 12 bases. CDR3 length equals 18 residues. The J segment lost 0 bases and the V segment lost 4 bases, leaving 9 bases of the junction unmatched. CDR1 and CDR2 (germline): SGDLS, YYNGEE.

This chain links TRBV9 with TRBJ1-3; unclear D gene. V gave up 3 bases and J gave up 0 bases, with 7 bases separating them. The germline CDR1 and CDR2 sequences are SGDLS and YYNGEE. This CDR3 region has 14 residues. The CDR3 coding sequence is TGTGCCAGCAGCGGAGGGAGCTCTGGAAACACCATATATTTT. This codes for CASSGGSSGNTIYF.

CDR3 nucleotide sequence: TGTGCCAGTAGTATAGAGGGGCGAAGTGTCAATCAGCCCCAGCATTTT. This sequence encodes CASSIEGRSVNQPQHF. J is TRBJ1-5 and V is TRBV19; possible D gene TRBD1, 5 bases. Between the trimmed V and J ends, which lost 0 bases and 3 bases, there was a span of 12 bases. Germline CDR1 LNHDA, CDR2 SQIVND (reference sequence). The CDR3 is made up of 16 amino acids.

This clone was seen once. The chain is built from TRBV7-2 and TRBJ2-1; a weak D match, TRBD2 (5 bases). Trimming left V 1 base short and J 0 bases short, with 7 bases between. The CDR3 runs to 15 residues. Germline CDR1 and CDR2: SGHTA and FQGNSA. CDR3 region: CASSLGESSYNEQFF. Written as DNA, the CDR3 is TGTGCCAGCAGCTTAGGGGAGAGCTCCTACAATGAGCAGTTCTTC. Full variable domain (outside the CDR3, taken from reference TRBV7-2 and TRBJ2-1): GAGVSQSPSNKVTEKGKDVELRCDPISGHTALYWYRQSLGQGLEFLIYFQGNSAPDKSGLPSDRFSAERTGGSVSTLTIQRTQQEDSAVYLCASSLGESSYNEQFFGPGTRLTVL.

The J gene is TRBJ1-1, the V gene TRBV4-1; 7 bases are shared with TRBD1. CDR1 is MGHRA and CDR2 is YSYEKL in the germline V gene. V gave up 4 bases and J gave up 4 bases; unmatched junction bases: 6. This CDR3 has 14 residues. As DNA, the CDR3 is TGCGCCAGCAGCCCCAACCAGGGGGTCACTGAAGCTTTCTTT. It codes for CASSPNQGVTEAFF.

This chain links TRBV30 with TRBJ1-2, with D maybe TRBD1 (5 bases). Germline assignment: CDR1 GTSNPN and CDR2 SVGIG (reference sequence). The CDR3 is 11 residues long. V was trimmed by 3 bases and J by 7 bases, leaving 9 bases between them. The CDR3 is CAWRTVIGYTF. CDR3 coding DNA: TGTGCCTGGAGGACAGTCATTGGCTACACCTTC. The variable domain in full, with the rest retrieved from reference TRBV30 and TRBJ1-2, is SQTIHQWPATLVQPVGSPLSLECTVEGTSNPNLYWYRQAAGRGLQLLFYSVGIGQISSEVPQNLSASRPQDRQFILSSKKLLLSDSGFYLCAWRTVIGYTFGSGTRLTVV.

The J gene is TRBJ2-2, the V gene TRBV18, with D possibly matching TRBD2 (6 bases). The germline CDR1 and CDR2 sequences are KGHSH and LQKENI. The ends were cut back, 4 bases at V and 1 base at J, with 16 bases in the middle. The CDR3 is 17 residues long. The CDR3 DNA follows: TGTGCCAGCTCACAACACGAACCGGGACTGAACACCGGGGAGCTGTTTTTT. Translating it yields CASSQHEPGLNTGELFF.

The genes are TRBV5-4 and TRBJ2-6; D unclear. The CDR3 spans 14 residues. Germline values: CDR1 SGHNT, CDR2 YYREEE (reference sequence). The V end lost 6 bases, the J end lost 4 bases, and 11 bases lay between the germline ends. The DNA of the CDR3 is TGTGCCAGCAAGGTAGGAGAGGGGGCCAACGTCCTGACTTTC. As protein: CASKVGEGANVLTF.

About this clone: Germline and junction disagree at one end, which may indicate a read error. The rearrangement links TRBV7-2 to TRBJ2-7; tentatively, D is TRBD1 (5 bases). CDR1 and CDR2 from the germline V gene are SGHTA and FQGNSA. This CDR3 contains 11 residues. As DNA, the CDR3 is TGTGCCAGCAGCGCCCAGGGAACGGCAAACTTC. It translates to CASSAQGTANF.